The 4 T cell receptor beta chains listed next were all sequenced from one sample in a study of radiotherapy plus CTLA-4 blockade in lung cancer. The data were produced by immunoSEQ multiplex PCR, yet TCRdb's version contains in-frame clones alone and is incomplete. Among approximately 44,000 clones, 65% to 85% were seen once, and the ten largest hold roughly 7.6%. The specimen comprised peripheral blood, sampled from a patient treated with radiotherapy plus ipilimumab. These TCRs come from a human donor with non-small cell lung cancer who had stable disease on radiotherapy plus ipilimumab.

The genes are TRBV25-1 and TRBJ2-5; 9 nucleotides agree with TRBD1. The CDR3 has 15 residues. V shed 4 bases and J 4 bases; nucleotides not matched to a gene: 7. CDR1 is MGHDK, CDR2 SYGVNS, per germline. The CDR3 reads CASSVGAGQGETQYF. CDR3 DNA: TGTGCCAGCAGTGTCGGTGCGGGACAGGGAGAGACCCAGTACTTC.

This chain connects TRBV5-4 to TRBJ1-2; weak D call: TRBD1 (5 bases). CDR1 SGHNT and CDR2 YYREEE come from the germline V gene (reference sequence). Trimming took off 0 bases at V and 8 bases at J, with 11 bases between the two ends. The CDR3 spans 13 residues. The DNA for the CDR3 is TGTGCCAGCAGCTTGGGACAGCAGAGCGGCTACACCTTC. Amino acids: CASSLGQQSGYTF.

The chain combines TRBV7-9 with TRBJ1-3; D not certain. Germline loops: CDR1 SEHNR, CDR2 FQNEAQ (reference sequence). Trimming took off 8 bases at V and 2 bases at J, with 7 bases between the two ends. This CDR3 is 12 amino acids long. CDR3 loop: CASHYTGNTIYF. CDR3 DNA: TGTGCCAGCCACTATACTGGAAACACCATATATTTT.

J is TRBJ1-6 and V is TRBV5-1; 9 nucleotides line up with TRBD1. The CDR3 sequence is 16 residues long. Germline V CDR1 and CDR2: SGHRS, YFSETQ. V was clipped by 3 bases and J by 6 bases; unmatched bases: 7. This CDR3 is CASSSIGTGINSPLHF. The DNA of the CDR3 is TGCGCCAGCAGCTCTATCGGGACAGGGATTAATTCACCCCTCCACTTT.